Sequencing of this T cell receptor (beta chain) was carried out in a study of PD-1 blockade in classical Hodgkin lymphoma. Points from the study as a whole: Whereas CD4+ TCR diversity had risen significantly by C4D1, CD8+ TCR diversity had not.

Deletions cut 2 bases from V and 8 bases from J, with 13 bases between. Germline V CDR1 and CDR2: SGHRS, YFSETQ. This CDR3 is 13 amino acids long. Comments on this clone: The antigen is unknown.

Generated by immunoSEQ multiplex PCR, the TCRdb table keeps only in-frame clones and is missing some. This table holds more than 75,000 clones, roughly 91% found once. Time point here: cycle 4 day 1 (C4D1), after five to seven weeks of nivolumab. Relapses following autologous stem cell transplantation were seen in all patients, with brentuximab vedotin exposure varying. The study recorded best responses of complete response, partial response or progressive disease. The sequenced sample was peripheral blood mononuclear cells (PBMCs), obtained before the fourth cycle of nivolumab. The chain carries TRBV5-1 and TRBJ1-2; D perhaps matches TRBD1 (5 bases). The TCR comes from a human donor with classical Hodgkin lymphoma. The CDR3 sequence is CASSFPGGEGYTF. CDR3 nucleotides: TGCGCCAGCAGCTTCCCTGGGGGGGAAGGCTACACCTTC.